This TCR beta chain emerged from a study of vaccination effects on CD4 cells after COVID-19. Notes on the study in general: The study got few convalescent patients and did not collect any early post-infection timepoints. Vaccine- and infection-induced clones showed marked clonal contraction late following vaccination. Cross-reactivity with common cold coronaviruses was shown by only 1 of 255 vaccine-induced clones in healthy vaccinees.

The assay was immunoSEQ multiplex PCR, and TCRdb's table has in-frame clones only and misses some. The profile shows tens of thousands of clones, roughly 72% of them singletons. Before any sequencing was done, the ViraFEST assay used viral peptide pools to expand antigen-specific CD4+ T cells. When 10 to 11 days of culture had elapsed, CD4+ T cells were isolated. Having tested negative for nucleocapsid antibodies, the vaccine recipients showed no prior SARS-CoV-2 infection. CDR3 length: 13 amino acids. Between the trimmed V and J ends, which lost 8 bases and 2 bases, there was a span of 11 bases. Germline V gene sequence: CDR1 SNHLY, CDR2 FYNNEI. About this clone: The antigen is undetermined.

The sample here was CD4+ T cells from PBMCs cultured with HCoV-OC43 spike peptides, taken before COVID-19 vaccination. Subset defined: HCoV-OC43 spike overlapping peptide pool stimulation. V usage is TRBV2 and J usage is TRBJ2-3; D gene uncertain. The source of this sequence is a human donor who received a COVID-19 vaccine. This CDR3 reads CASAPRYTDTQYF. The CDR3 coding sequence is TGTGCCAGCGCGCCGAGGTACACAGATACGCAGTATTTT.